The 8 T cell receptor beta chains below come from one sample, sequenced in a study of post-analysis software for immune sequencing data. Study observations and caveats: Patients carried several TRBV segments more frequently than controls did, and TRBV5-6, TRBV5-1 and TRBV20-1 were among them.

Their target antigens are unknown. cDNA libraries of TCR beta carried unique molecular identifiers. TCRdb independently ran MiXCR on the PCR reads; one entry per CDR3 protein. Here the sample spans hundreds of thousands of distinct CDR3 sequences, under 55% being singletons. What was sequenced was blood. Receptors were obtained from a girl between 10 and 17 years old with multiple sclerosis.

This clonotype was found a few times. The chain carries TRBV5-1 and TRBJ2-3; 10 positions match TRBD1. There are 15 residues in the CDR3. V was pared by 0 bases and J by 2 bases, with 0 bases of the junction left unmatched. CDR1 and CDR2 from the germline V gene are SGHRS and YFSETQ. The CDR3 sequence: CASSLGQGATDTQYF. In nucleotides, the CDR3 is TGCGCCAGCAGCTTGGGACAGGGGGCCACAGATACGCAGTATTTT.

The rearrangement links TRBV3-1 to TRBJ2-7; TRBD2 aligns across 11 bases. The CDR3 length is 15 residues. The germline V gene encodes CDR1 LGHDT and CDR2 YNNKEL (reference sequence). V trimming: 2 bases; J trimming: 6 bases; junction bases outside the gene matches: 6. The CDR3 reads CASSQRTSGSREQYF. The CDR3 nucleotides read TGTGCCAGCAGCCAACGGACTAGCGGGTCTCGCGAGCAGTACTTC.

Concerning this clonotype: Germline and junction disagree at one end, which may indicate a read error. The V call is TRBV4-2, the J call TRBJ2-6; D might be TRBD1 (5 bases). Germline values: CDR1 LGHNA, CDR2 YNFKEQ. The CDR3 contains 18 residues. The CDR3 DNA sequence: TGTGCCAGCAGCCAAGATCAGCAGGGCCGCTTTGGGGCCAACGTCCGGACTTTC. Its protein product is CASSQDQQGRFGANVRTF.

V is TRBV12-3 or TRBV12-4 and J is TRBJ2-5, with D unresolved. This CDR3 has 11 residues. V lost 9 bases to trimming and J lost 3 bases, with 8 bases between them. CDR3 sequence reads: CASAVEETQYF. CDR3 nucleotides: TGTGCCAGTGCGGTGGAAGAGACCCAGTACTTC.

This clonotype was seen repeatedly, ten times or more. The chain employs TRBV18 and TRBJ2-5; D is possibly TRBD2 (5 bases). The germline gives CDR1 KGHSH, CDR2 LQKENI. The CDR3 is 14 residues long. The V end was cut by 3 bases, the J end by 1 base, with 9 bases between. CDR3 bases: TGTGCCAGCTCACCCCAGGACTTCCAAGAGACCCAGTACTTC. This sequence encodes CASSPQDFQETQYF.

In this sample, this clonotype turned up a few times. The rearrangement joins TRBV5-5 to TRBJ2-1; D gene unclear. Germline V gene sequence: CDR1 SGHKS, CDR2 YYEKEE (reference sequence). This CDR3 has 15 residues. With 3 bases removed from V and 0 bases from J, the gap between germline ends came to 10 bases. This CDR3 is CASSSRPSSYNEQFF. For the CDR3, the DNA is TGTGCCAGCAGCTCCCGACCAAGCTCCTACAATGAGCAGTTCTTC.

The V gene is TRBV29-1, the J gene TRBJ1-1; 7 nucleotides match TRBD1. CDR3 length: 12 residues. Per germline, CDR1 SQVTM and CDR2 ANQGSEA. This chain's CDR3 is CRATGEDTEAFF. The CDR3 bases are TGCAGGGCCACAGGGGAGGACACTGAAGCTTTCTTT.

The rearrangement links TRBV28 to TRBJ2-7; 12 bases agree with TRBD2. The CDR3 covers 15 residues. Looked up from germline, CDR1 is MDHEN and CDR2 is SYDVKM. Trimming cost V 6 bases and J 2 bases; bases outside gene matches: 5. The CDR3, as DNA: TGTGCCAGCAGGGCCCCTAGCGGGAGGGCCTACGAGCAGTACTTC. The encoded protein is CASRAPSGRAYEQYF.